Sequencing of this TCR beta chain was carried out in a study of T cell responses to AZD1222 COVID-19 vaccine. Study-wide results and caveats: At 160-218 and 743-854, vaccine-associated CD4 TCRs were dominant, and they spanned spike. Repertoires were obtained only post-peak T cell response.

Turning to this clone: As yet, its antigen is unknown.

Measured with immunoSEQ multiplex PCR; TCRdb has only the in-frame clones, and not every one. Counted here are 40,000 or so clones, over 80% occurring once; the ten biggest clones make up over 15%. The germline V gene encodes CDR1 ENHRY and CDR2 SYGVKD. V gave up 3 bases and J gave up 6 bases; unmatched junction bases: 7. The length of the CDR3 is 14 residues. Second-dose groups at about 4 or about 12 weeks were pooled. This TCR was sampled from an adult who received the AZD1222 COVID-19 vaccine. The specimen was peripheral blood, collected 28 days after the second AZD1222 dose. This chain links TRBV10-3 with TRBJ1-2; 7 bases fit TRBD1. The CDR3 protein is CAISDWQGVNGYTF. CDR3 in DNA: TGTGCCATCAGTGATTGGCAGGGGGTTAATGGCTACACCTTC.